The TCR beta chain described here comes from a study of Graves' ophthalmopathy and Graves' hyperthyroidism. Turning to the study itself: Researchers obtained peripheral blood at initial diagnosis, before any treatment had begun.

Investigators amplified TCR beta CDR3 regions from RNA transcripts. Scientists carried out first-round RT-PCR using HTBI primers and then a second-round multiplex PCR. TCRdb reprocessed the multiplex PCR reads with MiXCR, giving one entry per CDR3 protein. The sample consists of roughly 700,000 distinct CDR3 sequences, about 44% of them appearing once. This clonotype was counted many times. One end of the junction fails to match germline, which may point to a read error. Other autoimmune disease, uncontrolled infection, pregnancy and lactation led to exclusion. Diagnoses were established from clinical symptoms, serum thyroxine, TRAb, thyroid ultrasound and orbital computed tomography. Fresh peripheral blood (more than 9.5 ml) yielded the PBMCs. The specimen was peripheral blood. The source of this sequence is an adult man with Graves' ophthalmopathy.

Written as DNA, the CDR3 is TGCAGTGCTAGTCGGTTAGGCGGGCATCGGTCCTTC. Amino acids: CSASRLGGHRSF. The chain joins TRBV20-1 to TRBJ2-5, with D perhaps matching TRBD2 (5 bases). CDR1 is DFQATT, CDR2 SNEGSKA, per germline (reference sequence). The length of the CDR3 is 12 residues.